These 6 T cell receptor beta chains were sequenced from one sample in a study of cytomegalovirus exposure and HLA in healthy donors. Method: immunoSEQ multiplex PCR; TCRdb's copy keeps in-frame clones and lacks some. The table shows 50,000 to 65,000 clones, with 90% to 97% occurring only once. The specimen sequenced was PBMCs. The receptors were sampled from a woman between 18 and 29 years old in good health and CMV-seronegative.

About this clone itself: At one of its ends the junction is not consistent with the germline gene, which may arise from a read error. The rearrangement joins TRBV5-1 to TRBJ2-2, with D perhaps TRBD1 (5 bases). Germline loops: CDR1 SGHRS, CDR2 YFSETQ. The CDR3 is 14 amino acids. The CDR3 bases are TGCGCCAGCAGCCCCTCAGGGAACCCCGGGGAGCTGTTTTTT. Translated: CASSPSGNPGELFF.

The gene calls are TRBV30 and TRBJ2-5; 8 bases line up with TRBD2. The CDR3 has 14 amino acids. The V segment lost 5 bases and the J segment 5 bases; nucleotides outside the gene matches: 10. Germline V gives CDR1 GTSNPN, CDR2 SVGIG (reference sequence). The CDR3 sequence is CAWGPGLADETQYF. CDR3 coding DNA: TGTGCCTGGGGCCCCGGACTAGCTGACGAGACCCAGTACTTC.

CDR3 DNA sequence: TGTGCCAGCAGCTTCGGAAACACAGGGGATAACACTGAAGCTTTCTTT. Translated: CASSFGNTGDNTEAFF. J is TRBJ1-1 and V is TRBV7-9; 7 bases agree with TRBD1. Per the germline V gene, CDR1 is SEHNR and CDR2 is FQNEAQ (reference sequence). Losses at the gene ends were 3 bases for V and 2 bases for J; bases not matched to a gene: 9. CDR3 length equals 16 residues. The complete variable domain, with remaining parts taken from reference TRBV7-9 and TRBJ1-1, reads DTGVSQNPRHKITKRGQNVTFRCDPISEHNRLYWYRQTLGQGPEFLTYFQNEAQLEKSRLLSDRFSAERPKGSFSTLEIQRTEQGDSAMYLCASSFGNTGDNTEAFFGQGTRLTVV.

The chain recombines TRBV27 with TRBJ1-2, with 8 bases lining up with TRBD1. Trimming at V came to 7 bases and at J to 6 bases, leaving 10 bases not matched to a gene. This CDR3 spans 14 amino acids. Germline V gives CDR1 MNHEY, CDR2 SMNVEV (reference sequence). The CDR3 loop is CASKHQGAQNGYTF. The CDR3 DNA reads TGTGCCAGCAAACACCAGGGGGCGCAGAATGGCTACACCTTC.

The chain uses TRBV27 and TRBJ2-5; TRBD2 agrees at 8 bases. CDR1 and CDR2 from the germline V gene are MNHEY and SMNVEV (reference sequence). The J segment lost 7 bases and the V segment lost 10 bases, leaving 11 bases of the junction unmatched. The CDR3 is 13 residues long. The CDR3 reads CATAGGPWWTQYF. As DNA, the CDR3 is TGTGCCACCGCGGGGGGCCCGTGGTGGACCCAGTACTTC.

The chain recombines TRBV7-9 with TRBJ2-3; weak D call: TRBD2 (5 bases). CDR1 is SEHNR, CDR2 FQNEAQ, per germline (reference sequence). The CDR3 is 15 amino acids. Between the trimmed V and J ends, which lost 4 bases and 3 bases, there was a span of 14 bases. DNA for the CDR3: TGTGCCAGCAGCTGGGAGATTTGGGGAACAGATACGCAGTATTTT. Translation: CASSWEIWGTDTQYF.